Below are 23 T cell receptor beta chains sequenced from a single sample in a study of T cells in Graves' hyperthyroidism and ophthalmopathy. RNA transcripts gave rise to amplified TCR beta CDR3 regions. The primer set for the first-round RT-PCR of the TCR CDR3 was HTBI. In TCRdb, the multiplex PCR reads were re-called with MiXCR into one record per CDR3 protein. Here the sample spans over 700,000 distinct CDR3 sequences, roughly a sixth being singletons. Sequenced sample: blood. Source of these receptors: a woman between 45 and 65 years old with Graves' hyperthyroidism that later progressed to Graves' ophthalmopathy.

This clonotype was counted at least ten times. This sequence joins TRBV5-1 and TRBJ2-3, with 10 bases that match TRBD2. This CDR3 region has 15 residues. Per the germline V gene, CDR1 is SGHRS and CDR2 is YFSETQ. V lost 7 bases to trimming and J lost 0 bases; unmatched junction nucleotides: 5. CDR3 DNA sequence: TGCGCCAGCCTACTAGCGGGGATTAGCACAGATACGCAGTATTTT. It translates to CASLLAGISTDTQYF.

This clonotype has ten or more counts. The chain employs TRBV3-1 and TRBJ1-3; D might be TRBD1 (5 bases). This CDR3 has 16 residues. Trimming left V 4 bases short and J 4 bases short, with 17 bases between. The germline V gene has CDR1 LGHDT and CDR2 YNNKEL (reference sequence). The CDR3 reads CASSRGAGTPGNTIYF. In DNA form, the CDR3 reads TGTGCCAGCAGCCGCGGCGCCGGGACCCCCGGAAACACCATATATTTT.

The chain joins TRBV12-3 or TRBV12-4 to TRBJ2-5; tentative D call: TRBD1 (6 bases). V dropped 8 bases and J dropped 5 bases, with 15 bases sitting between them. This CDR3 has 13 amino acids. The CDR3 is CASGLGGPETQYF. CDR3 DNA: TGTGCCAGCGGCTTAGGGGGACCGGAGACCCAGTACTTC.

This clonotype was observed a handful of times. The J gene is TRBJ2-1, the V gene TRBV4-1; D perhaps matches TRBD2 (6 bases). V was trimmed by 6 bases and J by 4 bases, leaving 19 bases between them. Per germline, CDR1 MGHRA and CDR2 YSYEKL. CDR3 length equals 16 residues. This CDR3 is CASRRDFPFPYNEQFF. The CDR3 bases are TGCGCCAGCAGACGGGACTTCCCCTTTCCTTACAATGAGCAGTTCTTC.

The rearrangement uses TRBV9 and TRBJ2-5; maybe TRBD2 (6 bases). This CDR3 spans 15 amino acids. Germline V gene data show CDR1 as SGDLS and CDR2 as YYNGEE. V lost 4 bases to trimming and J lost 1 base, with 14 bases between them. CDR3 loop: CASSTGPSAQETQYF. In nucleotides, the CDR3 is TGTGCCAGCAGCACAGGCCCTAGCGCCCAAGAGACCCAGTACTTC. Full variable domain (remainder filled in from reference TRBV9 and TRBJ2-5): DSGVTQTPKHLITATGQRVTLRCSPRSGDLSVYWYQQSLDQGLQFLIQYYNGEERAKGNILERFSAQQFPDLHSELNLSSLELGDSALYFCASSTGPSAQETQYFGPGTRLLVL.

There are many counts of this clonotype. This rearrangement joins TRBV5-4 to TRBJ1-5; D gene uncertain. In germline, CDR1 is SGHNT, CDR2 YYREEE (reference sequence). Trimming removed 0 bases at V and 7 bases at J, with 11 bases between. CDR3 length equals 14 residues. The CDR3 region is CASSLGGAGQPQHF. Written as DNA, the CDR3 is TGTGCCAGCAGCTTGGGAGGTGCCGGCCAGCCCCAGCATTTT.

There are many counts of this clonotype. The J gene is TRBJ1-1, the V gene TRBV3-1; D is ambiguous. CDR3 size: 14 residues. V lost 0 bases to trimming and J lost 3 bases, with 8 bases between them. CDR1 is LGHDT, CDR2 YNNKEL, per germline (reference sequence). In DNA form, the CDR3 reads TGTGCCAGCAGCCAAGAACACAGAGACACTGAAGCTTTCTTT. Translation gives CASSQEHRDTEAFF.

The sample holds many counts of this clonotype. V and J are TRBV7-8 and TRBJ2-5, with 10 bases fitting TRBD2. This CDR3 has 15 residues. Germline CDR1 reads SGHVS; CDR2 reads FQNEAQ. The junction had 4 bases not matched to a gene; V was cut back by 2 bases and J by 4 bases. CDR3 residues: CASSLLASGRETQYF. CDR3 DNA sequence: TGTGCCAGCAGCTTACTCGCTAGCGGGAGAGAGACCCAGTACTTC.

The chain joins TRBV18 to TRBJ1-3; 7 nucleotides match TRBD1. The V gene end was trimmed by 6 bases and the J gene end by 9 bases; junction bases not matched to a gene: 11. The CDR3 spans 14 residues. Germline values: CDR1 KGHSH, CDR2 LQKENI. The CDR3 loop reads CASSGQALSSTIYF. CDR3 DNA: TGTGCCAGCTCCGGACAGGCGTTATCGTCCACCATATATTTT.

This clonotype showed up many times. The chain combines TRBV27 with TRBJ2-7, with 12 nucleotides matching TRBD1. Germline CDR1 and CDR2: MNHEY and SMNVEV (reference sequence). Losses at the gene ends were 6 bases for V and 6 bases for J; bases not matched to a gene: 12. The CDR3 is made up of 16 amino acids. The CDR3 loop is CASRPGTGGDLREQYF. The CDR3 DNA follows: TGTGCCAGCAGACCAGGGACAGGGGGCGATTTACGCGAGCAGTACTTC.

The chain joins TRBV10-3 to TRBJ1-2, with D uncertain. This CDR3 has 12 amino acids. Trimming left V 2 bases short and J 4 bases short, with 5 bases between. The germline V gene has CDR1 ENHRY and CDR2 SYGVKD. The CDR3 DNA reads TGTGCCATCAGTGAGCCGGCCTATGGCTACACCTTC. Translation: CAISEPAYGYTF.

The V and J genes are TRBV9 and TRBJ1-5; possibly TRBD1 for D (6 bases). V was trimmed by 0 bases and J by 5 bases, leaving 12 bases between them. Germline V CDR1 and CDR2: SGDLS, YYNGEE. This CDR3 is built from 15 residues. CDR3 amino acids: CASSVAGRGDQPQHF. The CDR3 bases are TGTGCCAGCAGCGTAGCGGGCAGGGGAGATCAGCCCCAGCATTTT.

V and J are TRBV20-1 and TRBJ2-1, with 9 bases aligning to TRBD2. Per the germline V gene, CDR1 is DFQATT and CDR2 is SNEGSKA (reference sequence). Losses at the gene ends were 8 bases for V and 2 bases for J; bases not matched to a gene: 4. CDR3 length equals 13 residues. Here the CDR3 reads CSSGGSPYNEQFF. The CDR3 nucleotides are TGCAGTAGCGGGGGGTCACCCTACAATGAGCAGTTCTTC.

This clonotype was recorded at least ten times. This chain links TRBV2 with TRBJ2-3, with D maybe TRBD2 (5 bases). In germline, CDR1 is SNHLY, CDR2 FYNNEI. This CDR3 is 13 amino acids long. V dropped 6 bases and J dropped 2 bases, with 9 bases sitting between them. The DNA of the CDR3 is TGTGCCAGCAGGGGCGGGCCCACAGATACGCAGTATTTT. It is translated as CASRGGPTDTQYF.

This clonotype was seen just once. CDR3 DNA sequence: TGTGCCAGCAGTCCGACAGGGTTCGTTTTGAACACTGAAGCTTTCTTT. Translation: CASSPTGFVLNTEAFF. J is TRBJ1-1 and V is TRBV27; TRBD1 agrees at 7 bases. V lost 5 bases and J lost 0; bases outside the gene matches: 9. CDR1 MNHEY and CDR2 SMNVEV come from the germline V gene (reference sequence). The CDR3 loop spans 16 amino acids.

V is TRBV7-9 and J is TRBJ1-1; 9 bases are shared with TRBD1. J lost 0 bases, V lost 2 bases, and 16 bases had no gene match. The CDR3 contains 20 residues. Germline V CDR1 and CDR2: SEHNR, FQNEAQ (reference sequence). DNA of the CDR3: TGTGCCAGCAGCTTAATGGGGACAGGGAAAGGGGGAGTCATGAACACTGAAGCTTTCTTT. Amino acid sequence: CASSLMGTGKGGVMNTEAFF.

V is TRBV4-1 and J is TRBJ2-6; 7 bases line up with TRBD1. Trimming removed 1 base from V and 1 base from J; junction bases left unmatched: 4. Germline V lookup: CDR1 MGHRA, CDR2 YSYEKL. The CDR3 is made up of 17 amino acids. Written as DNA, the CDR3 is TGCGCCAGCAGCCAAGTTGGGACAGCTTCTGGGGCCAACGTCCTGACTTTC. This sequence encodes CASSQVGTASGANVLTF.

This clonotype has only a few counts. The rearrangement links TRBV12-3 or TRBV12-4 to TRBJ1-4; D may be TRBD1 (6 bases). The V gene lost 3 bases and the J gene lost 5 bases, with 16 bases spanning the gap. The length of the CDR3 is 16 residues. CDR3 in amino acids: CASSLRAGGGNEKLFF. The CDR3 nucleotides read TGTGCCAGCAGTTTGCGGGCGGGGGGCGGGAATGAAAAACTGTTTTTT.

This clonotype has just a few counts. The rearrangement joins TRBV30 to TRBJ1-1; TRBD1 matches 7 bases. Germline V CDR1 and CDR2: GTSNPN, SVGIG (reference sequence). The CDR3 is 13 residues long. V shed 2 bases, J shed 5 bases, and the junction held 5 bases outside the gene matches. The CDR3 DNA follows: TGTGCCTGGAGTAAAGGGGGCCATACTGAAGCTTTCTTT. This encodes CAWSKGGHTEAFF.

This chain connects TRBV10-1 to TRBJ1-1; D remains ambiguous. Germline V gene lookup returns CDR1 WNHNN and CDR2 SYGVQD (reference sequence). The V gene lost 3 bases and the J gene lost 6 bases, with 11 bases spanning the gap. CDR3 size: 13 residues. As DNA, the CDR3 is TGCGCCAGCAGTGATAATGGGCTTTCTGAAGCTTTCTTT. This encodes CASSDNGLSEAFF.

This clonotype was found many times. The chain has TRBV6-1 and TRBJ1-1; no definite D call. The CDR3 is made up of 13 amino acids. Trimming left V 6 bases short and J 10 bases short, with 18 bases between. Germline CDR1 MNHNS, CDR2 SASEGT. The CDR3: CASRGRGDMGAFF. The CDR3 DNA is TGTGCCAGCAGAGGCCGAGGAGACATGGGAGCTTTCTTT.

The gene calls are TRBV20-1 and TRBJ2-2, with 9 nucleotides matching TRBD2. J lost 5 bases, V lost 2 bases, and 12 bases had no gene match. Germline CDR1 is DFQATT and CDR2 is SNEGSKA (reference sequence). The CDR3 loop spans 17 amino acids. CDR3 residues: CSARSRRGGQDTGELFF. Here the CDR3 DNA reads TGCAGTGCTAGATCCAGGCGGGGGGGCCAGGATACCGGGGAGCTGTTTTTT.

The CDR3: CASSRTPGRASGANVLTF. CDR3 sequence (DNA): TGCGCCAGCAGTCGAACACCCGGACGAGCCTCTGGGGCCAACGTCCTGACTTTC. This chain links TRBV4-1 with TRBJ2-6; D is ambiguous. The CDR3 is 18 residues long. Germline V gives CDR1 MGHRA, CDR2 YSYEKL. Trimming took off 6 bases at V and 0 bases at J, with 18 bases between the two ends.